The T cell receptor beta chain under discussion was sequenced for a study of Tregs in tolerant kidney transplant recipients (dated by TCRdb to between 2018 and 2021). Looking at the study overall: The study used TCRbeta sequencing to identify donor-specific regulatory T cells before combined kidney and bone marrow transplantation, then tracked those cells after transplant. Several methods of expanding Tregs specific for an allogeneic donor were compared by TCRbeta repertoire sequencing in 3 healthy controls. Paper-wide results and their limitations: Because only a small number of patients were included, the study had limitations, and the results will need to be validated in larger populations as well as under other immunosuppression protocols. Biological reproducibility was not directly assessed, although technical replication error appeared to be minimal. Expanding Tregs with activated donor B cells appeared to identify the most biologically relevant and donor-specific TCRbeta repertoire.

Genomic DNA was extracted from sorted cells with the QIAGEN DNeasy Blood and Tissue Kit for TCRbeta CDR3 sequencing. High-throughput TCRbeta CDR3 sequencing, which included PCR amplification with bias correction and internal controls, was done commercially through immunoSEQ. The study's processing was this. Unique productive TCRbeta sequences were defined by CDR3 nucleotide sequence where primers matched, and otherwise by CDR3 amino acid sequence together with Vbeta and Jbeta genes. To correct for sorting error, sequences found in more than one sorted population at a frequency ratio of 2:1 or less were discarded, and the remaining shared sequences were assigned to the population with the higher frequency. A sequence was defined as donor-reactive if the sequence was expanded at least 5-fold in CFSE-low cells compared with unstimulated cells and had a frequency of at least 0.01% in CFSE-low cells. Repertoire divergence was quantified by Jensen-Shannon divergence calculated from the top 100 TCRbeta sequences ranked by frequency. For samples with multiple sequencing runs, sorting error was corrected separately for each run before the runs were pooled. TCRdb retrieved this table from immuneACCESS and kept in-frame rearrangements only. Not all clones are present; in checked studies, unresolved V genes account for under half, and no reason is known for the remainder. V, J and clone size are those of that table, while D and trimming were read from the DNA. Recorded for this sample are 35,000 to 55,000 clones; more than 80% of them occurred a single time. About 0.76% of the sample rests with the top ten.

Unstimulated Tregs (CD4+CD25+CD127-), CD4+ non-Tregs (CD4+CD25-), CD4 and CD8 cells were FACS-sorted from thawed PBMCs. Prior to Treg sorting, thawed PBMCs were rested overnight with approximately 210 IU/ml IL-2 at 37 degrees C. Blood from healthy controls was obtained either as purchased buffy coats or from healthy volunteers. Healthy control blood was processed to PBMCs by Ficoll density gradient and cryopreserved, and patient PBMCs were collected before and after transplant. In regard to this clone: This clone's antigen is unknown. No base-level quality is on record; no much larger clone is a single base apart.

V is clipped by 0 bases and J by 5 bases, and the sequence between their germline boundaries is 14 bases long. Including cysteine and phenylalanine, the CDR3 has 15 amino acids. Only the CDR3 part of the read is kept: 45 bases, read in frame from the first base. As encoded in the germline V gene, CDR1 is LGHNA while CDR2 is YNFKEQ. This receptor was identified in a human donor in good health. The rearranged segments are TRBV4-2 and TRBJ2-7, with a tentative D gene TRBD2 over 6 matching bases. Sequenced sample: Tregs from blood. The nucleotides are TGTGCCAGCAGCCAAGAGTGGGCGGGAATGAACGAGCAGTACTTC. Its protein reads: CASSQEWAGMNEQYF.